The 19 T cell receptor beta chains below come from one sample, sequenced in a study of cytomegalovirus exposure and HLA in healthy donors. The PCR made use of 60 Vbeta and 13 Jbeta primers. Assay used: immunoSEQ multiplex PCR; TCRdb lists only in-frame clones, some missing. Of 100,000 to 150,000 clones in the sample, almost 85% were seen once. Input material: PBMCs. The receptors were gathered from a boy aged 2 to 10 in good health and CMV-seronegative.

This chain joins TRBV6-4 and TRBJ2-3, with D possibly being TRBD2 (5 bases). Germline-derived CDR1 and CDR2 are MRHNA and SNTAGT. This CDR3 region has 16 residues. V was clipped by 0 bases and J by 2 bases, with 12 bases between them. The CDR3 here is CASSDSAGSYTDTQYF. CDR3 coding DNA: TGTGCCAGCAGTGACTCGGCGGGCTCCTACACAGATACGCAGTATTTT.

The CDR3 sequence is CASSPTSGVNTGELFF. For the CDR3, the DNA is TGTGCCAGCAGCCCAACTAGCGGGGTTAACACCGGGGAGCTGTTTTTT. V and J are TRBV7-6 and TRBJ2-2; 10 bases match TRBD2. The germline V gene encodes CDR1 SGHVS and CDR2 FNYEAQ. Trimming removed 5 bases from V and 2 bases from J; junction bases left unmatched: 5. The CDR3 has 16 residues.

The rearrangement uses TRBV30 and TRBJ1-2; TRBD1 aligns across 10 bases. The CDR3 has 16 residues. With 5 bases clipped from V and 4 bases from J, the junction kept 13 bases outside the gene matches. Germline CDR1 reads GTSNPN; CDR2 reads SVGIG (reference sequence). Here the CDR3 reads CAWDPGTGAGGYGYTF. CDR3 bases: TGTGCCTGGGATCCCGGGACAGGGGCGGGGGGCTATGGCTACACCTTC.

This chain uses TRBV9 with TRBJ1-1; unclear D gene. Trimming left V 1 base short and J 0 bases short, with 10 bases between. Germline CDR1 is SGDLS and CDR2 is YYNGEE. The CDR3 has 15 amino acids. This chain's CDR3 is CASSVLSSMNTEAFF. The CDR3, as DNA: TGTGCCAGCAGCGTACTAAGCTCAATGAACACTGAAGCTTTCTTT.

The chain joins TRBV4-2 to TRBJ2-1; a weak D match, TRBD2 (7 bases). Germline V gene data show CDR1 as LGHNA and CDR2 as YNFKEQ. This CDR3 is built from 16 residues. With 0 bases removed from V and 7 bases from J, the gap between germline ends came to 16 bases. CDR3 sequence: CASSQDGGGEMNEQFF. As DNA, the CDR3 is TGTGCCAGCAGCCAAGACGGAGGGGGGGAAATGAATGAGCAGTTCTTC.

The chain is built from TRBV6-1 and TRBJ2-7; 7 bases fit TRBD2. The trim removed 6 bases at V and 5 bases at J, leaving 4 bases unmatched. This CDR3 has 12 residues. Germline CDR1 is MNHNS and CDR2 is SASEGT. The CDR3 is CASSTRGNEQYF. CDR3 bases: TGTGCCAGCAGCACGCGGGGGAACGAGCAGTACTTC.

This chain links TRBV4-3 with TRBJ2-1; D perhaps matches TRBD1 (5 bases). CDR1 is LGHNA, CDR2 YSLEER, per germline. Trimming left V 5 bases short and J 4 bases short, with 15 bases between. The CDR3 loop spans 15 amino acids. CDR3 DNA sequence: TGCGCCAGCAGCGGCCGTGACAGCCTTTACAATGAGCAGTTCTTC. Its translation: CASSGRDSLYNEQFF.

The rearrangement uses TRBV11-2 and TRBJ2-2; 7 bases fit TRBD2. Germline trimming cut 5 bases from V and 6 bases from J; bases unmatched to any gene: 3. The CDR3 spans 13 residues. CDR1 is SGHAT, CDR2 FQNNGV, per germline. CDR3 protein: CASSPRGAGELFF. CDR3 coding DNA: TGTGCCAGCAGCCCACGGGGGGCCGGGGAGCTGTTTTTT.

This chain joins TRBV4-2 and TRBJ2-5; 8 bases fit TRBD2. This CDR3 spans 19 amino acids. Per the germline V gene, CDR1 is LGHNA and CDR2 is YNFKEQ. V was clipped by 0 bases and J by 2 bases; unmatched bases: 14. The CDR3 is CASSQDLAGGPGYQETQYF. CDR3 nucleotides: TGTGCCAGCAGCCAAGATTTGGCGGGAGGCCCGGGGTATCAAGAGACCCAGTACTTC.

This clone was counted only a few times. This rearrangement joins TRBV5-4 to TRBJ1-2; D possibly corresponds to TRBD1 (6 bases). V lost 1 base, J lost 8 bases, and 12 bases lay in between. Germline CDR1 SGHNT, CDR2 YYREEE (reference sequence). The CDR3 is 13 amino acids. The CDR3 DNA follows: TGTGCCAGCAGCTTGACAGGGTCGGGCGGCTACACCTTC. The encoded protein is CASSLTGSGGYTF.

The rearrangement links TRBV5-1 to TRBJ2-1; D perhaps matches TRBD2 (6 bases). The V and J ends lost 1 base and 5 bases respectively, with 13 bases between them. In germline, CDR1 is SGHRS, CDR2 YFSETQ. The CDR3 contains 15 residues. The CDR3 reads CASSLRPGSDNEQFF. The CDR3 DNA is TGCGCCAGCAGCTTGCGTCCCGGGAGCGACAATGAGCAGTTCTTC.

The CDR3 region has the DNA TGTGCCAGCGAGGGCGGGGGTTCCACAGATACGCAGTATTTT. This translates into CASEGGGSTDTQYF. The chain employs TRBV6-4 and TRBJ2-3; 7 bases are a match to TRBD2. Germline lookup yields CDR1 MRHNA and CDR2 SNTAGT. Trimming cost V 8 bases and J 2 bases; bases outside gene matches: 7. This CDR3 is built from 14 residues.

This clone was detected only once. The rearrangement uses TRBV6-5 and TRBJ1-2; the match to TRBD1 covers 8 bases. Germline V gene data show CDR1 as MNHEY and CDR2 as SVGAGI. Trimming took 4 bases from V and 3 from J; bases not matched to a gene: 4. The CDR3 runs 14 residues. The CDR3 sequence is CASSWADRDYGYTF. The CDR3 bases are TGTGCCAGCAGTTGGGCGGACAGGGACTATGGCTACACCTTC.

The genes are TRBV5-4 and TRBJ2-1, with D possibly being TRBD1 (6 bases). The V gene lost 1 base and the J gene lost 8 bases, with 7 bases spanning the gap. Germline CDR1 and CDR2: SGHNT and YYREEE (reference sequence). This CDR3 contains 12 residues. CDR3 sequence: CASSLTGYEQFF. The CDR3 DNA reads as TGTGCCAGCAGCTTGACAGGGTATGAGCAGTTCTTC.

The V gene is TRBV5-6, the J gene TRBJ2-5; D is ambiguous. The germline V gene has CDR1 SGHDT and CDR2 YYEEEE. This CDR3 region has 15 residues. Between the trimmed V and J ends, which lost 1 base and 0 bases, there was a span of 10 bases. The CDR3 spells CASSLMATNQETQYF. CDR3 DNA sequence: TGTGCCAGCAGCTTGATGGCGACAAACCAAGAGACCCAGTACTTC.

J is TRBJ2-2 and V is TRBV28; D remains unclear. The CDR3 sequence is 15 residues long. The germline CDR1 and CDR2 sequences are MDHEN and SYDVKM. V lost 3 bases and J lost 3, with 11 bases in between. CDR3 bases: TGTGCCAGCAGTTTGTTGGGTCGGGACACCGGGGAGCTGTTTTTT. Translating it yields CASSLLGRDTGELFF. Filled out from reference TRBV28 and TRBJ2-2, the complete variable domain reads DVKVTQSSRYLVKRTGEKVFLECVQDMDHENMFWYRQDPGLGLRLIYFSYDVKMKEKGDIPEGYSVSREKKERFSLILESASTNQTSMYLCASSLLGRDTGELFFGEGSRLTVL.

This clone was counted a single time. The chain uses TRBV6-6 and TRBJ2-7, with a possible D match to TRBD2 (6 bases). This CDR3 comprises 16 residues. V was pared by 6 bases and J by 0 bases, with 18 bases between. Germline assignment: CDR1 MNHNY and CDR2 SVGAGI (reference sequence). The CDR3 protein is CASSLGRASDSYEQYV. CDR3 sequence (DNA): TGTGCCAGCAGCCTAGGGCGGGCTAGCGACTCCTACGAGCAGTACGTC.

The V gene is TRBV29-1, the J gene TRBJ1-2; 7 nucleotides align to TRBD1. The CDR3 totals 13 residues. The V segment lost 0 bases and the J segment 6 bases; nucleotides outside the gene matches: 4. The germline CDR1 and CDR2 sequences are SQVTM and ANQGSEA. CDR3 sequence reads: CSVEERDRDGYTF. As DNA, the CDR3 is TGCAGCGTTGAAGAGAGAGACAGGGATGGCTACACCTTC.

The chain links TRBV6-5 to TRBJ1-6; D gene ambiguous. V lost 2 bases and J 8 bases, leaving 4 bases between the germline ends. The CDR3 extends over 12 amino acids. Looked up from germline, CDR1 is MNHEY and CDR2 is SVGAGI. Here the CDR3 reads CASSYEDSPLHF. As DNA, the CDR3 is TGTGCCAGCAGTTACGAGGATTCACCCCTCCACTTT.